A selection of T cell receptor beta chains follows, all from one sample in a study of response to subunit inactivated influenza vaccine. TCRdb reanalysed the RT-PCR reads using MiXCR and keeps one entry per CDR3 protein. The data hold hundreds of thousands of distinct CDR3 sequences, with 16% observed a single time. The material was CD4+ T cells sorted from PBMCs, obtained around 25 months after vaccination. Source of these receptors: a man between 50 and 69 years old who received an inactivated influenza vaccine. CDR3s include the opening cysteine and the closing phenylalanine or tryptophan. The D gene is left open where the match is weak. Clone sizes are given selectively: once, few, many, or a class where the clone is expanded.

CASSRRESTDTQYF | TGTGCCAGCTCCAGGCGGGAGAGCACAGATACGCAGTATTTT | TRBV18 | TRBD2 | . | TRBJ2-3 | 14
CSALRDGSGGYTF | TGCAGTGCTCTCAGGGATGGGTCGGGTGGCTACACCTTC | TRBV20-1 | . | few | TRBJ1-2 | 13
CASLLDQNTEAFF | TGTGCCAGCCTTTTAGACCAGAACACTGAAGCTTTCTTT | TRBV18 | . | . | TRBJ1-1 | 13
CSATRQGFSYEQYF | TGCAGTGCTACAAGACAGGGGTTCAGCTACGAGCAGTACTTC | TRBV20-1 | TRBD1 | . | TRBJ2-7 | 14
CASSSGRRPQHF | TGTGCCAGCAGTTCGGGCAGGCGGCCCCAGCATTTT | TRBV6-2/TRBV6-3 | . | . | TRBJ1-5 | 12
CASSFVDTQYF | TGTGCCAGCAGTTTTGTAGATACGCAGTATTTT | TRBV12-3/TRBV12-4 | . | few | TRBJ2-3 | 11
CASRPPGTANTGELFF | TGTGCCAGCAGACCCCCCGGGACAGCGAACACCGGGGAGCTGTTTTTT | TRBV7-9 | TRBD1 | . | TRBJ2-2 | 16
CASTLALSRTGNYEQYF | TGTGCCAGCACCCTAGCCCTTTCACGTACCGGGAACTACGAGCAGTACTTC | TRBV7-8 | . | few | TRBJ2-7 | 17
CASSRLAFQETQYF | TGCGCCAGCAGCCGACTAGCGTTTCAGGAGACCCAGTACTTC | TRBV4-3 | TRBD2 | . | TRBJ2-5 | 14
CSATSGLLVGTEAFF | TGCAGTGCTACTAGCGGCCTCCTGGTGGGTACTGAAGCTTTCTTT | TRBV20-1 | . | . | TRBJ1-1 | 15
CASSLRAGGPDQYF | TGCGCCAGCAGCTTACGTGCGGGAGGGCCCGATCAGTACTTC | TRBV5-1 | TRBD2 | few | TRBJ2-7 | 14
CASSPGGESRTEAFF | TGTGCCAGCAGCCCAGGTGGGGAAAGCCGCACTGAAGCTTTCTTT | TRBV3-1 | . | few | TRBJ1-1 | 15
CASCSDYEQYF | TGTGCCAGCTGCTCAGACTACGAGCAGTACTTC | TRBV2 | . | . | TRBJ2-7 | 11
CASTPGLAGGTNTQYF | TGTGCCAGCACCCCGGGACTAGCGGGGGGGACCAATACGCAGTATTTT | TRBV6-2/TRBV6-3 | TRBD2 | . | TRBJ2-3 | 16
CASRRSGREDTQYF | TGTGCCAGCAGACGCAGCGGGAGGGAAGATACGCAGTATTTT | TRBV7-2 | TRBD2 | many | TRBJ2-3 | 14
CASSLASRGGAFEQFF | TGTGCCAGCAGCTTAGCGTCGCGCGGGGGGGCCTTTGAGCAGTTCTTC | TRBV7-2 | TRBD2 | . | TRBJ2-1 | 16
CSVTGPSDTGELFF | TGCAGCGTTACGGGACCTAGTGACACCGGGGAGCTGTTTTTT | TRBV29-1 | . | many | TRBJ2-2 | 14
CSVRNSNQPQHF | TGCAGCGTCCGAAATAGCAATCAGCCCCAGCATTTT | TRBV29-1 | . | . | TRBJ1-5 | 12
CCARKFSGELTDTQYF | TGCTGTGCTAGGAAGTTTAGCGGGGAGCTCACAGATACGCAGTATTTT | TRBV20-1 | TRBD2 | . | TRBJ2-3 | 16
CASSQQAGANYGYTF | TGCGCCAGCAGCCAACAGGCCGGGGCTAACTATGGCTACACCTTC | TRBV4-1 | . | . | TRBJ1-2 | 15
CASSAGTSGDTQYF | TGCGCCAGCAGCGCCGGGACTAGCGGGGATACGCAGTATTTT | TRBV5-1 | TRBD2 | many | TRBJ2-3 | 14
CAWSLAGVDNEQFF | TGTGCCTGGAGTTTGGCAGGGGTTGACAATGAGCAGTTCTTC | TRBV30 | . | few | TRBJ2-1 | 14
CASSRDDTGAYAGYTF | TGTGCCAGCAGCCGCGATGATACAGGGGCCTACGCTGGCTACACCTTC | TRBV12-3/TRBV12-4 | TRBD1 | few | TRBJ1-2 | 16
CSAPPILTGGPGEQFF | TGCAGTGCTCCACCCATACTAACGGGAGGGCCGGGGGAGCAGTTCTTC | TRBV20-1 | TRBD2 | few | TRBJ2-1 | 16
CASGRQSVTGELFF | TGTGCCAGCGGTCGACAATCTGTGACCGGGGAGCTGTTTTTT | TRBV2 | . | . | TRBJ2-2 | 14
CASSLPGPAKNIQYF | TGTGCCAGCAGTCTCCCGGGGCCAGCCAAAAACATTCAGTACTTC | TRBV12-3/TRBV12-4 | . | . | TRBJ2-4 | 15
CSVDINYGYTF | TGCAGCGTTGACATTAACTATGGCTACACCTTC | TRBV29-1 | . | few | TRBJ1-2 | 11
CATADRGGTGELFF | TGTGCCACCGCAGACAGGGGGGGTACCGGGGAGCTGTTTTTT | TRBV6-1 | TRBD1 | . | TRBJ2-2 | 14
CASSAGVDSQSLETQYF | TGTGCCAGCAGCGCCGGCGTGGACTCCCAATCATTGGAGACCCAGTACTTC | TRBV9 | . | . | TRBJ2-5 | 17
CASSRQDKNIQYF | TGTGCCAGCAGCCGACAGGATAAAAACATTCAGTACTTC | TRBV11-2 | . | few | TRBJ2-4 | 13
CSARDGRVGEKLFF | TGCAGTGCTAGAGATGGCCGGGTAGGAGAAAAACTGTTTTTT | TRBV20-1 | . | . | TRBJ1-4 | 14
CASSADVRAEAFF | TGTGCCAGCAGTGCCGACGTCCGAGCTGAAGCTTTCTTT | TRBV25-1 | . | many | TRBJ1-1 | 13
CASPPPGQGFLNTEAFF | TGTGCCAGCCCCCCCCCAGGGCAGGGATTTTTGAACACTGAAGCTTTCTTT | TRBV28 | . | . | TRBJ1-1 | 17
CSVFGTEAFF | TGCAGCGTTTTTGGCACTGAAGCTTTCTTT | TRBV29-1 | . | few | TRBJ1-1 | 10
CASSGGTGTGELFF | TGTGCCAGCAGCGGGGGGACTGGCACCGGGGAGCTGTTTTTT | TRBV6-1 | TRBD2 | few | TRBJ2-2 | 14
CASSQVGGGLNTDTQYF | TGCGCCAGCAGCCAAGTCGGCGGGGGACTAAACACAGATACGCAGTATTTT | TRBV4-3 | TRBD2 | . | TRBJ2-3 | 17
CSARGADRGTNEKLFF | TGCAGTGCTAGAGGAGCGGACAGGGGAACTAATGAAAAACTGTTTTTT | TRBV20-1 | TRBD1 | few | TRBJ1-4 | 16
CASSYSGTEPNYEQYF | TGTGCCAGCAGTTACTCTGGGACAGAGCCAAACTACGAGCAGTACTTC | TRBV6-5 | TRBD1 | few | TRBJ2-7 | 16
CSVEVGGSGANVLTF | TGCAGCGTTGAAGTTGGGGGCTCTGGGGCCAACGTCCTGACTTTC | TRBV29-1 | . | . | TRBJ2-6 | 15
CASSVSGRGADTQYF | TGTGCCAGCAGCGTTTCAGGGCGGGGTGCAGATACGCAGTATTTT | TRBV9 | . | . | TRBJ2-3 | 15
CASSPGLAGDEQFF | TGTGCCAGCAGCCCAGGACTAGCGGGAGATGAGCAGTTCTTC | TRBV7-3 | TRBD2 | . | TRBJ2-1 | 14